These 24 T cell receptor beta chains came from one sample sequenced in a study. TCRdb reprocessed the RT-PCR reads via MiXCR and lists one record per CDR3 protein. This table has more than 600,000 distinct CDR3 sequences, approximately 15% appearing once. Input material: memory CD4+ T cells from blood. All receptors come from a female donor in good health, serving as a healthy control.

There are many counts of this clonotype. CDR3 region: CAISDQQVNNEQFF. CDR3 coding DNA: TGTGCCATCAGTGATCAGCAGGTAAACAATGAGCAGTTCTTC. The rearrangement uses TRBV10-3 and TRBJ2-1; D ambiguous. Germline lookup yields CDR1 ENHRY and CDR2 SYGVKD. The CDR3 covers 14 residues. V lost 3 bases to trimming and J lost 5 bases, with 11 bases between them.

This clonotype occurred many times. The rearrangement uses TRBV5-6 and TRBJ2-2, with D possibly being TRBD1 (6 bases). The CDR3 is made up of 13 amino acids. Trimming took off 2 bases at V and 6 bases at J, with 8 bases between the two ends. Looked up from germline, CDR1 is SGHDT and CDR2 is YYEEEE. CDR3 DNA sequence: TGTGCCAGCAGCTTTAACAGGGCCGGGGAGCTGTTTTTT. This gives the protein CASSFNRAGELFF. The full variable domain, its missing parts supplied by reference TRBV5-6 and TRBJ2-2, is DAGVTQSPTHLIKTRGQQVTLRCSPKSGHDTVSWYQQALGQGPQFIFQYYEEEERQRGNFPDRFSGHQFPNYSSELNVNALLLGDSALYLCASSFNRAGELFFGEGSRLTVL.

The rearrangement joins TRBV19 to TRBJ2-5; TRBD1 agrees at 10 bases. Looked up from germline, CDR1 is LNHDA and CDR2 is SQIVND (reference sequence). V shed 9 bases, J shed 4 bases, and the junction held 8 bases outside the gene matches. The CDR3 has 14 residues. The CDR3 loop reads CASRQGAKGETQYF. In nucleotides, the CDR3 is TGTGCCAGCCGACAGGGGGCGAAGGGAGAGACCCAGTACTTC.

The CDR3 here is CSARDQGGWFWTQYF. The CDR3 DNA reads as TGCAGTGCTAGAGATCAAGGGGGTTGGTTTTGGACCCAGTACTTC. The chain links TRBV20-1 to TRBJ2-5, with D tentatively TRBD1 (6 bases). The V gene lost 0 bases and the J gene lost 7 bases, with 18 bases spanning the gap. Germline V gives CDR1 DFQATT, CDR2 SNEGSKA (reference sequence). The CDR3 consists of 15 residues.

This clonotype was observed a handful of times. This chain links TRBV7-2 with TRBJ1-5, with 9 bases lining up with TRBD1. Germline assignment: CDR1 SGHTA and CDR2 FQGNSA. The CDR3 sequence is 14 residues long. With V trimmed by 5 bases and J by 9 bases, 8 bases remained unmatched. The CDR3 loop reads CASSPTGGKGPQHF. In DNA form, the CDR3 reads TGTGCCAGCAGCCCTACAGGGGGCAAGGGGCCCCAGCATTTT.

This clonotype was seen repeatedly, ten times or more. The CDR3 bases are TGTGCCAGCAGCTTTACAGGGACGAGCACAGATACGCAGTATTTT. This encodes CASSFTGTSTDTQYF. This chain joins TRBV7-3 and TRBJ2-3; perhaps TRBD1 as D (6 bases). The V and J ends lost 3 bases and 0 bases respectively, with 10 bases between them. Germline V lookup: CDR1 SGHTA, CDR2 FQGTGA. There are 15 residues in the CDR3.

This clonotype was seen more than once but under ten times. The chain combines TRBV9 with TRBJ2-2; D is uncertain. In germline, CDR1 is SGDLS, CDR2 YYNGEE. The length of the CDR3 is 14 residues. The V and J ends lost 0 bases and 5 bases respectively, with 8 bases between them. CDR3 nucleotides: TGTGCCAGCAGCGTAGAATGGGCGACCGGGGAGCTGTTTTTT. Amino acid sequence: CASSVEWATGELFF. The full variable domain, its missing parts supplied by reference TRBV9 and TRBJ2-2, is DSGVTQTPKHLITATGQRVTLRCSPRSGDLSVYWYQQSLDQGLQFLIQYYNGEERAKGNILERFSAQQFPDLHSELNLSSLELGDSALYFCASSVEWATGELFFGEGSRLTVL.

The rearrangement joins TRBV6-6 to TRBJ1-5, with 9 bases identical to TRBD1. The germline CDR1 and CDR2 sequences are MNHNY and SVGAGI (reference sequence). Unmatched junction bases numbered 9, after V lost 0 bases and J lost 0 bases. This CDR3 is 19 amino acids long. CDR3 DNA sequence: TGTGCCAGCAGTTACTCGACGGGGGGACAGGGCCATAGCAATCAGCCCCAGCATTTT. As protein: CASSYSTGGQGHSNQPQHF.

This clonotype turned up a few times. The J gene is TRBJ2-3, the V gene TRBV3-1, with 8 bases lining up with TRBD2. The CDR3 spans 16 residues. Looked up from germline, CDR1 is LGHDT and CDR2 is YNNKEL (reference sequence). After removal of 1 base from V and 4 bases from J, the junction contained 7 bases not matched to a gene. The CDR3 loop is CASSQGGLGRADTQYF. In DNA form, the CDR3 reads TGTGCCAGCAGCCAAGGGGGACTAGGGCGGGCAGATACGCAGTATTTT.

V and J are TRBV7-2 and TRBJ2-2, with D tentatively TRBD1 (5 bases). The germline gives CDR1 SGHTA, CDR2 FQGNSA. The CDR3 is 17 amino acids. Trimming removed 0 bases from V and 6 bases from J, with 17 bases in between. The CDR3 spells CASSLADPGLLSGELFF. CDR3 in DNA: TGTGCCAGCAGCTTAGCGGACCCAGGGCTGTTGTCCGGGGAGCTGTTTTTT.

The chain has TRBV10-2 and TRBJ2-5; no reliable D call. CDR1 WSHSY and CDR2 SAAADI come from the germline V gene. Deletions cut 6 bases from V and 5 bases from J, with 7 bases between. The CDR3 has 11 amino acids. The CDR3 nucleotides read TGCGCCAGCAGAGACTTCGAGACCCAGTACTTC. This codes for CASRDFETQYF.

The chain has TRBV12-3 or TRBV12-4 and TRBJ1-4; 7 nucleotides line up with TRBD1. The length of the CDR3 is 14 residues. V lost 6 bases and J lost 6; bases outside the gene matches: 7. The chain's CDR3 is CASSNRQGYEKLFF. CDR3 nucleotides: TGTGCCAGCAGCAATCGACAGGGTTATGAAAAACTGTTTTTT.

This clonotype was detected ten times or more. This chain links TRBV20-1 with TRBJ2-1, with 7 bases that match TRBD2. Germline assignment: CDR1 DFQATT and CDR2 SNEGSKA (reference sequence). This CDR3 has 12 residues. J lost 9 bases, V lost 3 bases, and 5 bases had no gene match. The CDR3 sequence is CSASGGDVEQFF. DNA for the CDR3: TGCAGTGCTAGTGGGGGGGATGTTGAGCAGTTCTTC.

The chain is built from TRBV28 and TRBJ1-1, with TRBD1 identical over 10 bases. The CDR3 consists of 17 residues. J lost 4 bases, V lost 4 bases, and 12 bases had no gene match. Germline V gene lookup returns CDR1 MDHEN and CDR2 SYDVKM. The CDR3 region has the DNA TGTGCCAGCAGTTCCGGACAGGGGGGTCCGGTTGGCACTGAAGCTTTCTTT. This translates into CASSSGQGGPVGTEAFF. The full variable domain, with the rest looked up from reference TRBV28 and TRBJ1-1, is DVKVTQSSRYLVKRTGEKVFLECVQDMDHENMFWYRQDPGLGLRLIYFSYDVKMKEKGDIPEGYSVSREKKERFSLILESASTNQTSMYLCASSSGQGGPVGTEAFFGQGTRLTVV.

This clonotype was found a few times. V and J are TRBV4-2 and TRBJ1-4; the match to TRBD1 covers 10 bases. The ends lost 1 base at V and 4 bases at J; junction bases unmatched: 9. Per germline, CDR1 LGHNA and CDR2 YNFKEQ. CDR3 length: 18 amino acids. CDR3 DNA sequence: TGTGCCAGCAGCCAAGTTGGGCGGACAGGGGGGAGTAATGAAAAACTGTTTTTT. Encoded protein: CASSQVGRTGGSNEKLFF.

This clonotype has ten or more counts. The chain recombines TRBV20-1 with TRBJ2-5; 11 nucleotides align to TRBD2. CDR1 is DFQATT and CDR2 is SNEGSKA in the germline V gene (reference sequence). V was clipped by 5 bases and J by 0 bases; unmatched bases: 5. The CDR3 runs to 15 residues. The CDR3 nucleotides are TGCAGTGCTGAGGGACTAGCGGTCTACCAAGAGACCCAGTACTTC. Translated: CSAEGLAVYQETQYF.

This chain uses TRBV9 with TRBJ1-5; no reliable D call. V gave up 2 bases and J gave up 0 bases, with 6 bases separating them. The germline gives CDR1 SGDLS, CDR2 YYNGEE. The CDR3 is 14 amino acids. The CDR3 region has the DNA TGTGCCAGCAGCGTCTCGAGTAGCAATCAGCCCCAGCATTTT. It encodes CASSVSSSNQPQHF.

The rearrangement uses TRBV2 and TRBJ2-2; maybe TRBD2 (6 bases). V was shortened by 1 base and J by 5 bases, with 20 bases between the two germline ends. Germline-derived CDR1 and CDR2 are SNHLY and FYNNEI. This CDR3 region has 18 residues. The CDR3 nucleotides are TGTGCCAGCAGTGAAGTCCCACCTTTCGGGGGAACGACCGGGGAGCTGTTTTTT. Amino acid sequence: CASSEVPPFGGTTGELFF.

This clonotype occurred many times. CDR3 residues: CSAIRLGGYTF. CDR3 in DNA: TGCAGTGCTATTAGGTTAGGTGGCTACACCTTC. This chain links TRBV20-1 with TRBJ1-2; no reliable D call. V was cut by 4 bases and J by 7 bases, with 10 bases left in between. This CDR3 region has 11 residues. Germline-derived CDR1 and CDR2 are DFQATT and SNEGSKA (reference sequence).

Only a few counts were recorded for this clonotype. The chain links TRBV20-1 to TRBJ1-6; D call uncertain. V was clipped by 0 bases and J by 0 bases, with 6 bases between them. CDR1 is DFQATT, CDR2 SNEGSKA, per germline (reference sequence). The length of the CDR3 is 15 residues. The CDR3 is CSARDSNSYNSPLHF. The CDR3 coding sequence is TGCAGTGCTAGAGATTCCAACTCCTATAATTCACCCCTCCACTTT.

The V gene is TRBV6-1, the J gene TRBJ2-7; a possible D gene is TRBD1 (7 bases). CDR1 and CDR2 (germline): MNHNS, SASEGT. The V end was cut by 7 bases, the J end by 3 bases, with 19 bases between. The CDR3 covers 15 residues. The CDR3 nucleotides read TGTGCCAGCAATGACAGGCGGGACAGCAACTACGAGCAGTACTTC. As protein: CASNDRRDSNYEQYF.

CDR3 sequence reads: CSASPGQGLPLHF. DNA of the CDR3: TGCAGTGCTAGTCCGGGACAGGGGTTACCCCTCCACTTT. The chain employs TRBV20-1 and TRBJ1-6, with TRBD1 matching over 10 bases. The CDR3 consists of 13 residues. With V trimmed by 3 bases and J by 12 bases, 5 bases remained unmatched. Germline CDR1 is DFQATT and CDR2 is SNEGSKA (reference sequence).

The sample holds a few counts of this clonotype. The V gene is TRBV5-1, the J gene TRBJ2-2, with 10 bases fitting TRBD2. From germline, CDR1 is SGHRS and CDR2 YFSETQ. The CDR3 sequence is 15 residues long. Unmatched junction bases numbered 3, after V lost 1 base and J lost 6 bases. In nucleotides, the CDR3 is TGCGCCAGCAGCTTGACTAGCGGGGTACCCGGGGAGCTGTTTTTT. Its translation is CASSLTSGVPGELFF.

V and J are TRBV5-1 and TRBJ2-2; the match to TRBD1 covers 7 bases. Trimming at V came to 4 bases and at J to 7 bases, leaving 4 bases not matched to a gene. Germline CDR1 is SGHRS and CDR2 is YFSETQ. The CDR3 is 13 amino acids. CDR3 region: CASSLQGNGELFF. The CDR3, as DNA: TGCGCCAGCAGCCTACAGGGGAACGGGGAGCTGTTTTTT. The full variable domain, its missing parts supplied by reference TRBV5-1 and TRBJ2-2, is KAGVTQTPRYLIKTRGQQVTLSCSPISGHRSVSWYQQTPGQGLQFLFEYFSETQRNKGNFPGRFSGRQFSNSRSEMNVSTLELGDSALYLCASSLQGNGELFFGEGSRLTVL.